This TCR beta chain was retrieved from a study of T cells in Graves' hyperthyroidism and ophthalmopathy. General study points: Blood shared most expanded thyroid clonotypes above 0.001.

This CDR3 is built from 14 residues. Unmatched junction bases numbered 2, after V lost 1 base and J lost 5 bases. TCR beta CDR3 regions were amplified from RNA. A set of HTBI primers served as the primers for a first-round RT-PCR of the TCR CDR3. TCRdb redid the calling of the multiplex PCR reads with MiXCR, one entry per CDR3 protein. The data contain hundreds of thousands of distinct CDR3 sequences, roughly 14% of them seen just once; the ten biggest clones take up around 4.1%. Ophthalmopathy cases scored 3 or more on the Clinical Activity Score and 4 or more on NOSPECS grade, with duration below 3 months. Uncontrolled infections, other autoimmune diseases, pregnancy or lactation led to exclusion of patients. This clonotype was detected many times. The antigen is unknown.

The source of this sequence is a woman between 40 and 50 years old with Graves' ophthalmopathy. The sample taken for sequencing was blood. The chain joins TRBV12-3 or TRBV12-4 to TRBJ2-7; TRBD2 matches 10 bases. Here the CDR3 reads CASSLDLAGDEQYF. In nucleotides, the CDR3 is TGTGCCAGCAGTTTAGATCTAGCGGGAGACGAGCAGTACTTC.